The present TCR beta chain was sequenced within a study of spatial heterogeneity in lung cancer. Study background: As counted in raw reads, each unique TCR and UMI combination appeared more than ten times on average.

Single TCR cDNA molecules each had their own unique molecular identifier. In TCRdb, the 5' RACE reads were re-called with MiXCR into one record per CDR3 protein. The sample carries about 39,000 distinct CDR3 sequences, around 3.1% recorded once. Trimming stripped 4 bases from V and 4 bases from J, with 7 bases between. The CDR3 is made up of 12 amino acids. This clonotype was seen at least ten times. The time point here: sample taken at primary tumor resection. Untreated early-stage non-small cell lung cancer patients, around 70 in total, were the donors. Whole RNA, which was extracted from tumor, nontumor lung tissue or frozen PBMC, was sequenced without any cell sorting.

The receptor comes from a male donor with early-stage non-small cell lung cancer. The sequences come from normal lung tissue next to the tumor, collected at surgery. The J gene is TRBJ1-2, the V gene TRBV12-3 or TRBV12-4; possible D gene TRBD1, 6 bases. In DNA, the CDR3 is TGTGCCAGCAGTTCGGGGGCCTATGGCTACACCTTC. This translates into CASSSGAYGYTF.